This TCR beta chain was documented in a study of blood T cell repertoires in COVID-19. Study context: Researchers got acute and convalescent COVID-19 samples from the United States, Italy and Spain. PBMCs, B-cell-depleted T cells, or T cells were the source of the cDNA or gDNA that made up the material.

Methods used by the authors: Researchers report that nucleated cell counts were estimated from reference gene primer amplification. Generated by immunoSEQ multiplex PCR, the TCRdb table keeps only in-frame clones and is missing some. D and trimming come from the DNA, and the V and J calls and clone size come from that table. The sample has some 78,000 clones; 90% are singletons. The junction had 9 bases not matched to a gene; V was cut back by 4 bases and J by 5 bases. The CDR3 totals 16 residues. Germline CDR1 reads LNHDA; CDR2 reads SQIVND (reference sequence). Specimen: peripheral blood. The TCR comes from a woman older than 75 with active or convalescent COVID-19. J is TRBJ2-1 and V is TRBV19; 9 bases are a match to TRBD2. The CDR3, as DNA: TGTGCCAGTAGTAAGACTAGCGGCGTGGTGGACAATGAGCAGTTCTTC. Protein sequence: CASSKTSGVVDNEQFF.